This T cell receptor (beta chain) originates from a study of spatial heterogeneity in lung cancer. Study information: Sequencing covered available follow-up PBMC samples collected a median of roughly 2 years after resection.

This clonotype was seen ten or more times. V was trimmed by 2 bases and J by 6 bases, leaving 5 bases between them. This CDR3 contains 11 residues. TCRdb reanalysed the 5' RACE reads using MiXCR and keeps one entry per CDR3 protein. The repertoire includes over 35,000 distinct CDR3 sequences, more than 9% of them detected once, and 17% sits in the top ten. The time point denotes: blood at routine non-recurrence follow-up after resection. Whole RNA was taken from tumor, nontumor lung or frozen PBMC; it was then sequenced unsorted. This receptor was identified in a female donor with early-stage non-small cell lung cancer. The V call is TRBV12-3 or TRBV12-4, the J call TRBJ2-7, with D unresolved. The material was PBMCs, obtained at follow-up. The CDR3 protein is CASSLTREQYF. CDR3 nucleotide sequence: TGTGCCAGCAGTTTAACTCGCGAGCAGTACTTC.